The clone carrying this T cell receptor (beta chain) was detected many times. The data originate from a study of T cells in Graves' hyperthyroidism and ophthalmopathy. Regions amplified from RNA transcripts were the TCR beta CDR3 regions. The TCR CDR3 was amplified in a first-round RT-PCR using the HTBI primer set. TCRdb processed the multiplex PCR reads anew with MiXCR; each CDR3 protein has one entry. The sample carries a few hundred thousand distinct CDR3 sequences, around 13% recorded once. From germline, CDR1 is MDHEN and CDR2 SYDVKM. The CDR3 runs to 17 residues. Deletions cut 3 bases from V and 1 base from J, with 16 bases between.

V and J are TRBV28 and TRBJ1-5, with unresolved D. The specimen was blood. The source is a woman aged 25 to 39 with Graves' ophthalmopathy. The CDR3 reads CASSFSPFRGSNQPQHF. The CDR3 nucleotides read TGTGCCAGCAGTTTTTCCCCATTCCGGGGAAGCAATCAGCCCCAGCATTTT.